The rows below give T cell receptor beta chains drawn from one sample of a study of control samples from healthy donors and cancer patients. Using immunoSEQ multiplex PCR, the repertoire was profiled, and TCRdb retains in-frame clones only, with some absent. The table shows about 130,000 clones, with 80% to 95% occurring only once. Sequencing input: blood. The receptors originated from a man between 18 and 29 years old in good health. CDR3s include the opening cysteine and the closing phenylalanine or tryptophan. The D gene is left open where the match is weak. Rows may omit the clone size; those that give it use once, few, many or a size class.

size	V	J	D	DNA	CDR3
-	TRBV11-2	TRBJ1-2	-	TGTGCCAGCAGCCTCGCGCTCAGGAATGGCTACACCTTC	CASSLALRNGYTF
once	TRBV6-2/TRBV6-3	TRBJ1-1	-	TGTGCCAGCAGTCGGCTAAACACTGAAGCTTTCTTT	CASSRLNTEAFF
-	TRBV9	TRBJ1-1	-	TGTGCCAGCAGCGTTGGGGACAAGCGAAACACTGAAGCTTTCTTT	CASSVGDKRNTEAFF
-	TRBV19	TRBJ1-2	-	TGTGCCAGTAGTTTGGGGGCGTCTAACTATGGCTACACCTTC	CASSLGASNYGYTF
-	TRBV30	TRBJ1-6	TRBD1	TGTGCCTGGAGTGCGCTGGCAGGGGGTGATTCACCCCTCCACTTT	CAWSALAGGDSPLHF
-	TRBV12-3/TRBV12-4	TRBJ2-6	-	TGTGCCGGCTGGACCTCTGGGGCCAACGTCCTGACTTTC	CAGWTSGANVLTF
-	TRBV20-1	TRBJ1-2	-	TGCAGTGCGGGTTCTAACTATGGCTACACCTTC	CSAGSNYGYTF
-	TRBV9	TRBJ2-7	TRBD1	TGTGCCAGCAGCGTAGGTACAGGGGGGTTCTACGAGCAGTACTTC	CASSVGTGGFYEQYF
-	TRBV6-4	TRBJ2-2	-	TGTGCCAGCAGTCTGTGGGCGACCGGGGAGCTGTTTTTT	CASSLWATGELFF
-	TRBV7-7	TRBJ2-3	-	TGTGCCAGCAGTCACTCCATTTTCCGGGCGCCTCGCACAGATACGCAGTATTTT	CASSHSIFRAPRTDTQYF
-	TRBV4-1	TRBJ2-5	TRBD1	TGCGCCAGCAGCCAGGGACAGCAAGAGACCCAGTACTTC	CASSQGQQETQYF
-	TRBV10-3	TRBJ2-6	-	TGTGCCATCGCTATGAACAGGGTCACTGGGGCCAACGTCCTGACTTTC	CAIAMNRVTGANVLTF
once	TRBV5-1	TRBJ2-3	-	TGCGCCAGCAGCTCGGGACCAACCACGGGAAACACAGATACGCAGTATTTT	CASSSGPTTGNTDTQYF
-	TRBV24-1	TRBJ2-3	TRBD1	TGTGCCCCCTTAGTGACAGGGGGACAAGATACGCAGTATTTT	CAPLVTGGQDTQYF
-	TRBV19	TRBJ1-4	-	TGTGCCAGTCAGCAAGGGAGCTCTAATGAAAAACTGTTTTTT	CASQQGSSNEKLFF
-	TRBV11-2	TRBJ1-2	TRBD1	TGTGCCAGCGCCCCTATCGGGGGGCGCAAGGGGGCTATATATGGCTACACCTTC	CASAPIGGRKGAIYGYTF
-	TRBV5-4	TRBJ2-7	TRBD1	TGTGCCAGCAGCCCCGGACAGGTTGCCTACGAGCAGTACTTC	CASSPGQVAYEQYF
few	TRBV10-3	TRBJ2-7	-	TGTGCCATCAGCCGGGGAGGTTACGAGCAGTACTTC	CAISRGGYEQYF
-	TRBV10-3	TRBJ1-1	TRBD1	TGTGCCATCAGTGACACAGGGGGTTCGGAAGCTTTCTTT	CAISDTGGSEAFF
-	TRBV5-1	TRBJ2-5	-	TGCGCCAGCAGCTTGGGGGACACATCCCAGGGGGAGACCCAGTACTTC	CASSLGDTSQGETQYF
-	TRBV7-9	TRBJ1-1	TRBD1	TGTGCCAGCAGCTTAGAGCGGACAGGGGGAAGGGGAGCTTTCTTT	CASSLERTGGRGAFF
-	TRBV10-3	TRBJ1-3	TRBD1	TGTGCCGTAGCGCCTAGACAGGGATTAATCAACACCATATATTTT	CAVAPRQGLINTIYF
-	TRBV2	TRBJ2-1	-	TGTGCCAGCAGTGAAGGTTCAGGGGCCAGGTCCTACAATGAGCAGTTCTTC	CASSEGSGARSYNEQFF
-	TRBV6-5	TRBJ2-7	TRBD1	TGTGCCAGCAGCCCGGGACAGGACTACGAGCAGTACTTC	CASSPGQDYEQYF
-	TRBV28	TRBJ1-1	-	TGTGCCAGCAGTTTGCAGAGGGGGAAGACTGAAGCTTTCTTT	CASSLQRGKTEAFF
-	TRBV5-1	TRBJ1-1	-	TGCGCCAGCAGCTTCACTCTGAGTGACACTGAAGCTTTCTTT	CASSFTLSDTEAFF
-	TRBV6-1	TRBJ1-1	-	TGTGCCAGCAGTGAAGCTTGGGAGATGAACACTGAAGCTTTCTTT	CASSEAWEMNTEAFF
-	TRBV3-1/TRBV3-2	TRBJ2-3	-	TGTGCCAGCAGCCAAGGCTACGGGGTAGCCGATTTT	CASSQGYGVADF
-	TRBV29-1	TRBJ1-1	-	TGCAGCGCTCAGGGACATGACGGAAACACTGAAGCTTTCTTT	CSAQGHDGNTEAFF
-	TRBV27	TRBJ2-1	-	TGTGCCAGCACCGCCCTCGAACTACCCAATGAGCAGTTCTTC	CASTALELPNEQFF
once	TRBV2	TRBJ1-2	-	TGTGCCAGCCTCGAGAACTATGGCTACACCTTC	CASLENYGYTF
-	TRBV3-1/TRBV3-2	TRBJ2-3	TRBD2	TGTGCCAGCAGCTCCCGACTAGCGGGGGGCCTTAGGGATACGCAGTATTTT	CASSSRLAGGLRDTQYF
-	TRBV9	TRBJ1-3	TRBD1	TGTGCCAGCAGCGTAGAGGGTCAGGGGGCATATGGAAACACCATATATTTT	CASSVEGQGAYGNTIYF
-	TRBV27	TRBJ1-1	-	TGTGCCAGCGGGCGCGTGAACACTGAAGCTTTCTTT	CASGRVNTEAFF
-	TRBV23-1	TRBJ2-7	-	TGCGCCAGCAGTCCACCCCCCAAGACGGTTACCTACGAGCAGTACTTC	CASSPPPKTVTYEQYF
-	TRBV5-1	TRBJ2-2	-	TGCGCCAGCAGCTTGAGAAGGAACACCGGGGAGCTGTTTTTT	CASSLRRNTGELFF
-	TRBV6-6	TRBJ1-5	-	TGTGCCAGCAGAGACCGGACAGTACACAATCAGCCCCAGCATTTT	CASRDRTVHNQPQHF
-	TRBV6-1	TRBJ2-7	-	TGTGCCAGCAGTGAAGTAAACCCCTTGGGAGTTGAGCAGTACTTC	CASSEVNPLGVEQYF
-	TRBV7-9	TRBJ2-7	-	TGTGCCAGCCACGGGTGGGATGCCGAGCAGTACTTC	CASHGWDAEQYF
-	TRBV2	TRBJ2-1	TRBD2	TGTGCCAGCAGTGGGACTAGCGGACCATACAATGAGCAGTTCTTC	CASSGTSGPYNEQFF
-	TRBV7-9	TRBJ1-2	-	TGTGCCAGCAGCGGGGGAGGGTTGGATGGCTACACCTTC	CASSGGGLDGYTF
-	TRBV7-9	TRBJ2-1	TRBD2	TGTGCCAGCAGCTCCAGCGGGGGGCACCGGCGGTTCTTC	CASSSSGGHRRFF
-	TRBV7-2	TRBJ2-2	TRBD2	TGTGCCAGCAGCCTACCCCCTAGTTTAGCGGGGGGCACCGGGGAGCTGTTTTTT	CASSLPPSLAGGTGELFF
few	TRBV3-1/TRBV3-2	TRBJ2-1	TRBD2	TGTGCCAGCAGCCAGGCCCGACTAGCGGGGAGGAATGAGCAGTTCTTC	CASSQARLAGRNEQFF
-	TRBV5-1	TRBJ2-1	TRBD2	TGCGCCAGCAGCTCCGGGACTAGCGCCGAGCAGTTCTTC	CASSSGTSAEQFF
-	TRBV27	TRBJ2-2	TRBD1	TGTGCCAGCAGGAAGACAGGGTTGTCCGGGGAGCTGTTTTTT	CASRKTGLSGELFF
-	TRBV7-6	TRBJ2-3	TRBD2	TGTGCCAGCAGCCCCGGGACTAGCGGGGATTTGGCGCAGTATTTT	CASSPGTSGDLAQYF
-	TRBV4-2	TRBJ2-3	TRBD2	TGTGCCAGCAGTCAAGCGGGGGGCTTCACAGATACGCAGTATTTT	CASSQAGGFTDTQYF